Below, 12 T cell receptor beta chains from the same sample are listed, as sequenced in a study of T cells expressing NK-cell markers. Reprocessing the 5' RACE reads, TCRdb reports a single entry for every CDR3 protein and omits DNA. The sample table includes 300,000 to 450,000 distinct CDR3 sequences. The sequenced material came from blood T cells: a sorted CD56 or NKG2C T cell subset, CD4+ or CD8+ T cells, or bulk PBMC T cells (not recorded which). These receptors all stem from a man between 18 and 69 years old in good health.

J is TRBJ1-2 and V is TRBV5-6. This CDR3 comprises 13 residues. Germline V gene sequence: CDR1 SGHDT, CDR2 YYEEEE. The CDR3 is CASSLGSSDGYTF.

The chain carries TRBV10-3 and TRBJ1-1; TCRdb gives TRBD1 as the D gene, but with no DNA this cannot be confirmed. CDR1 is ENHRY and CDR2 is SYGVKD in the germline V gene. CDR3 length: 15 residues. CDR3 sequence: CAISATLGVNTEAFF.

This CDR3 reads CASNLSGSGANVLTF. V is TRBV28 and J is TRBJ2-6. Germline CDR1 MDHEN, CDR2 SYDVKM. The CDR3 is 15 residues long.

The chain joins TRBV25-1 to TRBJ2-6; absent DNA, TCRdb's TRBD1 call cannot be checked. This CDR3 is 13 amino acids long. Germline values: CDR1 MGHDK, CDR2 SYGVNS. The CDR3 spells CASSEPPLNVLTF.

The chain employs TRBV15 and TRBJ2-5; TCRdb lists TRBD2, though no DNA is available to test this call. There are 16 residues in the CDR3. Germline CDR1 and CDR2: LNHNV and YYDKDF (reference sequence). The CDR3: CATSRGASGGQETQYF.

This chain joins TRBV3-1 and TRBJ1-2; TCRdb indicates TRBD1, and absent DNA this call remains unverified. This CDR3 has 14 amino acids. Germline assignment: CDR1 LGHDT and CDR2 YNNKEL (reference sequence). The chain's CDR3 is CASSQAGQGSSVTF.

CDR3 in amino acids: CASSYTGTGVGTQYF. The chain combines TRBV6-5 with TRBJ2-5; TCRdb indicates TRBD1, and absent DNA this call remains unverified. There are 15 residues in the CDR3. Germline V gene lookup returns CDR1 MNHEY and CDR2 SVGAGI.

The CDR3 spells CASSLAGSGFNEQYF. V gene TRBV7-8 combines with J gene TRBJ2-7; TCRdb indicates TRBD1, and absent DNA this call remains unverified. The CDR3 is 15 amino acids. Germline V gene lookup returns CDR1 SGHVS and CDR2 FQNEAQ.

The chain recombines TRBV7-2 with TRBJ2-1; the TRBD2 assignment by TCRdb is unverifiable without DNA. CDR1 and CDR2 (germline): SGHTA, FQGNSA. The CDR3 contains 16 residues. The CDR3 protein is CASSLRTSGGNNEQFF.

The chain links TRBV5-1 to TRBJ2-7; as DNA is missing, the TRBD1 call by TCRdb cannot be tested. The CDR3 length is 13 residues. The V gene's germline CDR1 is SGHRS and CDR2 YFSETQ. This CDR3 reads CASSSPFRGEQYF.

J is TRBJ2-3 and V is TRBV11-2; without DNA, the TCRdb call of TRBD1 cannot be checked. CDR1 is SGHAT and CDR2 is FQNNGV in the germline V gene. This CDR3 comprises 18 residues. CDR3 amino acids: CASSHGTGAIPSTDTQYF.

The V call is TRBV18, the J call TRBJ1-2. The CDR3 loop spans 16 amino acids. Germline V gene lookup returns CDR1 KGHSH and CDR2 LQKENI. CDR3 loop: CASSPNPPLSNYGYTF.